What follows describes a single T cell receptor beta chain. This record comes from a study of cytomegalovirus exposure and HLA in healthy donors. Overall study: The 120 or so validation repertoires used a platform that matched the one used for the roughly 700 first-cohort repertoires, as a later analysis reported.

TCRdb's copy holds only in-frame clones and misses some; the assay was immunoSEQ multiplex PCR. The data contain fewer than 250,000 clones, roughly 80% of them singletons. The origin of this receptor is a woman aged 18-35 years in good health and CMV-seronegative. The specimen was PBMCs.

CDR3 nucleotides: TGCGCCAGCAGCTTGGCGGGGGGGCGGCTCAGCACAGATACGCAGTATTTT. Residues: CASSLAGGRLSTDTQYF. The chain has TRBV5-1 and TRBJ2-3; 8 nucleotides match TRBD2. The CDR3 runs 17 residues. J lost 0 bases, V lost 0 bases, and 6 bases had no gene match. The V gene's germline CDR1 is SGHRS and CDR2 YFSETQ. Together with reference TRBV5-1 and TRBJ2-3, the CDR3 gives the full variable domain: KAGVTQTPRYLIKTRGQQVTLSCSPISGHRSVSWYQQTPGQGLQFLFEYFSETQRNKGNFPGRFSGRQFSNSRSEMNVSTLELGDSALYLCASSLAGGRLSTDTQYFGPGTRLTVL.